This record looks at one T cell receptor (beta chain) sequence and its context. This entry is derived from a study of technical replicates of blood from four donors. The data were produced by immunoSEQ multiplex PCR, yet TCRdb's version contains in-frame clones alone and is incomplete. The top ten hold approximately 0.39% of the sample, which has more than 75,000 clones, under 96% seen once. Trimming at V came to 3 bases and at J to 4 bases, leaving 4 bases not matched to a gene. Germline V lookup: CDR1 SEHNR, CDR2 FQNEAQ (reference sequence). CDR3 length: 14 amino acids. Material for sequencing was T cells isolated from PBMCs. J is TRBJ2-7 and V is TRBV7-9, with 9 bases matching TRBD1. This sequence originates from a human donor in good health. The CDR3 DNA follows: TGTGCCAGCAGCTTCCGGACAGGGGATTACGAGCAGTACTTC. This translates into CASSFRTGDYEQYF.